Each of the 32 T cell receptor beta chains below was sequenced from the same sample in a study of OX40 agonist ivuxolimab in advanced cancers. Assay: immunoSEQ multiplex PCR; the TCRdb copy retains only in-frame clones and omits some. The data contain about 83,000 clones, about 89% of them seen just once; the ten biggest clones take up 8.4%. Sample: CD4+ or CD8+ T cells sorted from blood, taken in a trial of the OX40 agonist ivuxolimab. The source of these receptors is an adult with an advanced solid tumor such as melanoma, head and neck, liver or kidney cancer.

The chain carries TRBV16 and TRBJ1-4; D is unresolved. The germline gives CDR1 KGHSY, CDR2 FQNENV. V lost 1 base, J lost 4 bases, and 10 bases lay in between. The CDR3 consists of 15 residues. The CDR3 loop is CASSQLGTVNEKLFF. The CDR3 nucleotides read TGTGCCAGCAGCCAATTAGGTACAGTTAATGAAAAACTGTTTTTT.

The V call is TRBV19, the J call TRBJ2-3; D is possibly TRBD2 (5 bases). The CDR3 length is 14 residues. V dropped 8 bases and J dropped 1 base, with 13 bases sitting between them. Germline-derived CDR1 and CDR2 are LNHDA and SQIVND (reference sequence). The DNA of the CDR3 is TGTGCCAGTCGCTTCCCCGGGGGCACAGATACGCAGTATTTT. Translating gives CASRFPGGTDTQYF.

CDR3 loop: CASSLVDTRDYGYTF. CDR3 coding DNA: TGTGCCAGCAGCTTGGTCGACACCCGTGACTATGGCTACACCTTC. This chain joins TRBV5-4 and TRBJ1-2; no clear D. This CDR3 contains 15 residues. Looked up from germline, CDR1 is SGHNT and CDR2 is YYREEE (reference sequence). V lost 0 bases and J 3 bases, leaving 12 bases between the germline ends.

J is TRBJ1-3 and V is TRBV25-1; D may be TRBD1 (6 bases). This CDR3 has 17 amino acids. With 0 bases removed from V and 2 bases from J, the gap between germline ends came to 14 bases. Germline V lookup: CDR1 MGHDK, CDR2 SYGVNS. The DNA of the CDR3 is TGTGCCAGCAGTGAATACAGAGGGGGAGGCACTGGAAACACCATATATTTT. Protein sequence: CASSEYRGGGTGNTIYF.

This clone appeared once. CDR3 region: CASSLDDQETQYF. CDR3 sequence (DNA): TGCGCCAGCAGCTTGGACGACCAAGAGACCCAGTACTTC. V usage is TRBV5-1 and J usage is TRBJ2-5; D is unresolved. The germline V gene encodes CDR1 SGHRS and CDR2 YFSETQ. V lost 0 bases, J lost 0 bases, and 3 bases lay in between. This CDR3 region has 13 residues.

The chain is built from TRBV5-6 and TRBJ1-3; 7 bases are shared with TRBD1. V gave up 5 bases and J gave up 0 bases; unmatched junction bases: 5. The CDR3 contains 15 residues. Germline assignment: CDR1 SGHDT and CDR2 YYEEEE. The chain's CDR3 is CASRVSGGSGNTIYF. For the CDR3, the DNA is TGTGCCAGCAGGGTCTCAGGGGGCTCTGGAAACACCATATATTTT.

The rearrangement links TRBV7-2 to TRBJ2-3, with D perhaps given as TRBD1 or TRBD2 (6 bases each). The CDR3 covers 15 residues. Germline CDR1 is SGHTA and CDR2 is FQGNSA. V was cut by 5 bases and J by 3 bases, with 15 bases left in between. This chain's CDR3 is CASSEEGGWTDTQYF. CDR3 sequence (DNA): TGTGCCAGCAGCGAAGAGGGGGGCTGGACAGATACGCAGTATTTT.

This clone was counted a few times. The CDR3 sequence: CAWTAQGWEAFF. CDR3 coding DNA: TGTGCCTGGACCGCCCAGGGTTGGGAAGCTTTCTTT. The rearrangement uses TRBV30 and TRBJ1-1, with D possibly TRBD1 on 5 matching bases. Trimming pared 4 bases from V and 8 bases from J, leaving 14 bases between. Germline values: CDR1 GTSNPN, CDR2 SVGIG (reference sequence). The CDR3 totals 12 residues. Full variable domain (outside the CDR3, taken from reference TRBV30 and TRBJ1-1): SQTIHQWPATLVQPVGSPLSLECTVEGTSNPNLYWYRQAAGRGLQLLFYSVGIGQISSEVPQNLSASRPQDRQFILSSKKLLLSDSGFYLCAWTAQGWEAFFGQGTRLTVV.

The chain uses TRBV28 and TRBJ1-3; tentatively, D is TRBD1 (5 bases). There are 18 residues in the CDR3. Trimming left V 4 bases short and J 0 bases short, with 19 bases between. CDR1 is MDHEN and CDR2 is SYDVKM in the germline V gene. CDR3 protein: CASSSFLSGGLSGNTIYF. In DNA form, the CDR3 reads TGTGCCAGCAGTTCATTCCTCTCCGGGGGACTCTCTGGAAACACCATATATTTT.

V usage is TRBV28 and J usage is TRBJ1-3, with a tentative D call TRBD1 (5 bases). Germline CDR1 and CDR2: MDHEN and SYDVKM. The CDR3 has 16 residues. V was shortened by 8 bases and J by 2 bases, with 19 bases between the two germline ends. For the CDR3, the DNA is TGTGCCAGCGGAACCGGCAGGGAAGGGGCTGGAAACACCATATATTTT. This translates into CASGTGREGAGNTIYF. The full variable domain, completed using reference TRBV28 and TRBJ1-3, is DVKVTQSSRYLVKRTGEKVFLECVQDMDHENMFWYRQDPGLGLRLIYFSYDVKMKEKGDIPEGYSVSREKKERFSLILESASTNQTSMYLCASGTGREGAGNTIYFGEGSWLTVV.

The CDR3 DNA follows: TGTGCCTGCGGGGAGAACACCATATATTTT. Protein: CACGENTIYF. The gene calls are TRBV30 and TRBJ1-3, with D unresolved. Per germline, CDR1 GTSNPN and CDR2 SVGIG (reference sequence). The CDR3 extends over 10 amino acids. The ends were cut back, 6 bases at V and 7 bases at J, with 7 bases in the middle.

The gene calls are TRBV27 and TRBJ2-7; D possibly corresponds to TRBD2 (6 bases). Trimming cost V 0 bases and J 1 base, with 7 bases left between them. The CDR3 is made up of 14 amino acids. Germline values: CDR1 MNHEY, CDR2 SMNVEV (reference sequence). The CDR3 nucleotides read TGTGCCAGCAGTTTATCCGGGGGTTCCTACGAGCAGTACTTC. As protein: CASSLSGGSYEQYF.

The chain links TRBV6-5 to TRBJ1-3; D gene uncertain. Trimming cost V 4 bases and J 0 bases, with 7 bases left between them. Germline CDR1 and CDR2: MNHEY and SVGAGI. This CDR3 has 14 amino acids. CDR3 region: CASSLSVSGNTIYF. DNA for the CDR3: TGTGCCAGCAGTTTATCGGTCTCTGGAAACACCATATATTTT.

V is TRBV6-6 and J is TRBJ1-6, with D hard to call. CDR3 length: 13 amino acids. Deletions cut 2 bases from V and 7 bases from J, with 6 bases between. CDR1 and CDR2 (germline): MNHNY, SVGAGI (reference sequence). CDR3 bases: TGTGCCAGCAGTTACGTGTTCAATTCACCCCTCCACTTT. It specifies CASSYVFNSPLHF.

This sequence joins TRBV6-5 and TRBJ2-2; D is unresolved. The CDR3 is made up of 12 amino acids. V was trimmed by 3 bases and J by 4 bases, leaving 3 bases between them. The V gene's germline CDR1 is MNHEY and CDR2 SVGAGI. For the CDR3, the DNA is TGTGCCAGCAGTTATGCCACCGGGGAGCTGTTTTTT. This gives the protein CASSYATGELFF.

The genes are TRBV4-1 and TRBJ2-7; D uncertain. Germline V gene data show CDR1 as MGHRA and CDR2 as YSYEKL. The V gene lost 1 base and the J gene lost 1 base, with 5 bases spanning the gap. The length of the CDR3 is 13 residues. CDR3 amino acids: CASSQVGSYEQYV. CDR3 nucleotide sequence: TGCGCCAGCAGCCAAGTGGGTTCCTACGAGCAGTACGTC.

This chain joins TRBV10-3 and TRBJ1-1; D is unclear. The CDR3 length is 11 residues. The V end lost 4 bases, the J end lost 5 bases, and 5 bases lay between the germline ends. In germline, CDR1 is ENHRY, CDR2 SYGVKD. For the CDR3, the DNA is TGTGCCATCAGTGTAGGGACTGAAGCTTTCTTT. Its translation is CAISVGTEAFF.

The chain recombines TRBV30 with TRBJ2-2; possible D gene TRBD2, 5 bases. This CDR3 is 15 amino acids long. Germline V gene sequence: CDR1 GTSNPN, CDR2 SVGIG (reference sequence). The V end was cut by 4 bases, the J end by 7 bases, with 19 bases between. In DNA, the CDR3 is TGTGCCTGGAATCCGGAGGTCCACATGGGCGGGGAGCTGTTTTTT. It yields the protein CAWNPEVHMGGELFF.

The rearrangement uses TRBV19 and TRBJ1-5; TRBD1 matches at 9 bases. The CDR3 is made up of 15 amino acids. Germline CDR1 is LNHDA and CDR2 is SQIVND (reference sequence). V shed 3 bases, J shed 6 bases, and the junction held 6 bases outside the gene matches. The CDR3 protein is CASSMAQGASQPQHF. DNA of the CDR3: TGTGCCAGTAGTATGGCACAGGGGGCATCTCAGCCCCAGCATTTT.

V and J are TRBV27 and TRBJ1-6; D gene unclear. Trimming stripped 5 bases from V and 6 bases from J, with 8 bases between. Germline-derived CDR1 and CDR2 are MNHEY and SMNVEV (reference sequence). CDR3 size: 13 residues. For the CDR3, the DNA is TGTGCCAGCAGTCCGATCCGTAATTCACCCCTCCACTTT. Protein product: CASSPIRNSPLHF.

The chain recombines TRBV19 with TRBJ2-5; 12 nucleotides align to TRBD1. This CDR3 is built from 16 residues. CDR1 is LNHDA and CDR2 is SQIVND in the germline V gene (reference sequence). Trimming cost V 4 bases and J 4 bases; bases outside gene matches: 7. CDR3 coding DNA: TGTGCCAGTAGTACCACCGGGACAGGGGGCCGAGAGACCCAGTACTTC. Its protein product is CASSTTGTGGRETQYF.

The CDR3 nucleotides are TGTGCCAGCAGTCTGTCTGTCACACAGGGGGCGAGGAAGACCCAGTACTTC. Protein: CASSLSVTQGARKTQYF. The rearrangement joins TRBV27 to TRBJ2-5, with 9 bases lining up with TRBD1. CDR3 length: 17 amino acids. Germline V gene data show CDR1 as MNHEY and CDR2 as SMNVEV (reference sequence). V lost 5 bases to trimming and J lost 6 bases; unmatched junction nucleotides: 16.

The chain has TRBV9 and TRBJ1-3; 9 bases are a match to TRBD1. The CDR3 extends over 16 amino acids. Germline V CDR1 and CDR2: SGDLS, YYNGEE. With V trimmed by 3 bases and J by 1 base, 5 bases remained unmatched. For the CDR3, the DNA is TGTGCCAGCAGCGAACAGGGGGCATCATCTGGAAACACCATATATTTT. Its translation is CASSEQGASSGNTIYF.

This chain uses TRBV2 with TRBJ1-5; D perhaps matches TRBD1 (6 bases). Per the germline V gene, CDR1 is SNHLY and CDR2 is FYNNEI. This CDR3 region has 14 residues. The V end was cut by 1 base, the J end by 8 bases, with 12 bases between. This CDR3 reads CASSEGQEVEPQHF. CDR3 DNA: TGTGCCAGCAGTGAAGGACAGGAAGTCGAGCCCCAGCATTTT.

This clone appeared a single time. The chain's CDR3 is CANSGDTGELFF. The CDR3 DNA reads as TGTGCCAATTCGGGGGATACCGGGGAGCTGTTTTTT. The J gene is TRBJ2-2, the V gene TRBV2, with D perhaps matching TRBD2 (6 bases). The CDR3 extends over 12 amino acids. Germline CDR1 reads SNHLY; CDR2 reads FYNNEI. V lost 10 bases to trimming and J lost 5 bases, with 11 bases between them. The full variable domain, with the rest looked up from reference TRBV2 and TRBJ2-2, is EPEVTQTPSHQVTQMGQEVILRCVPISNHLYFYWYRQILGQKVEFLVSFYNNEISEKSEIFDDQFSVERPDGSNFTLKIRSTKLEDSAMYFCANSGDTGELFFGEGSRLTVL.

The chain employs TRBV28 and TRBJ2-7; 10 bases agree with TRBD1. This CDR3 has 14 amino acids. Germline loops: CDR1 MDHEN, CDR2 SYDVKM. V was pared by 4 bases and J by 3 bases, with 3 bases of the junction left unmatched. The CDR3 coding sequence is TGTGCCAGCAGTTGGACAGGGGGGAACTACGAGCAGTACTTC. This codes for CASSWTGGNYEQYF.

In DNA form, the CDR3 reads TGCAGCGTTGAGGTCGGACTAGCGGCTAGCTCCTACGAGCAGTACTTC. Translating gives CSVEVGLAASSYEQYF. This sequence joins TRBV29-1 and TRBJ2-7; 10 positions match TRBD2. V dropped 3 bases and J dropped 0; count of bases not matched to a gene: 8. CDR1 is SQVTM, CDR2 ANQGSEA, per germline. The CDR3 totals 16 residues.

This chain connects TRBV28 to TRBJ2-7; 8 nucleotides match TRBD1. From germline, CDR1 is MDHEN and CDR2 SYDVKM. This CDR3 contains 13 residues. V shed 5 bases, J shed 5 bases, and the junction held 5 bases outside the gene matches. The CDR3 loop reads CASSPTGEDEQYF. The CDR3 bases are TGTGCCAGCAGTCCGACAGGGGAAGACGAGCAGTACTTC.

The CDR3 sequence: CASSPGGGLGGYTF. In nucleotides, the CDR3 is TGTGCCAGCAGTCCCGGGGGGGGGTTGGGGGGCTACACCTTC. This chain joins TRBV27 and TRBJ1-2, with TRBD1 as a possible D gene (5 bases). Trimming removed 5 bases at V and 8 bases at J, with 18 bases between. The length of the CDR3 is 14 residues. The germline CDR1 and CDR2 sequences are MNHEY and SMNVEV (reference sequence).

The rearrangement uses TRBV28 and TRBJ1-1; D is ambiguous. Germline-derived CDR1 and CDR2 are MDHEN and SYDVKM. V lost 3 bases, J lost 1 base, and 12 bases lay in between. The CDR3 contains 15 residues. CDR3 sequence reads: CASSFGGIPNTEAFF. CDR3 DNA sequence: TGTGCCAGCAGTTTCGGAGGGATCCCGAACACTGAAGCTTTCTTT. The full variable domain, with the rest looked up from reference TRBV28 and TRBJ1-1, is DVKVTQSSRYLVKRTGEKVFLECVQDMDHENMFWYRQDPGLGLRLIYFSYDVKMKEKGDIPEGYSVSREKKERFSLILESASTNQTSMYLCASSFGGIPNTEAFFGQGTRLTVV.

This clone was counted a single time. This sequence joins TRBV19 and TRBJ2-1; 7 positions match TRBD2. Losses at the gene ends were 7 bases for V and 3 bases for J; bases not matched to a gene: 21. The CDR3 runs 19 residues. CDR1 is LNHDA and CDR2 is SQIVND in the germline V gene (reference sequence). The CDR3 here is CASNDKVWGGSTVYNEQFF. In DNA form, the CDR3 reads TGTGCCAGTAATGATAAGGTTTGGGGCGGGAGTACTGTCTACAATGAGCAGTTCTTC.

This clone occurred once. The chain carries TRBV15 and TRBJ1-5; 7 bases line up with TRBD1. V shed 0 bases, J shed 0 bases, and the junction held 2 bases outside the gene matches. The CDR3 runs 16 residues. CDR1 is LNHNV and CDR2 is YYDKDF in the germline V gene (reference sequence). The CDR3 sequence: CATSREGQYSNQPQHF. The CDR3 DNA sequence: TGTGCCACCAGCAGAGAGGGACAGTATAGCAATCAGCCCCAGCATTTT.